The 22 T cell receptor beta chains listed next were all sequenced from one sample in a study of CD8+ T cells in alopecia areata. Investigators isolated RNA and reverse transcribed it into cDNA to act as the sequencing template. Profiled with immunoSEQ multiplex PCR; TCRdb holds only in-frame clones, not every one. The repertoire holds 100,000 to 120,000 clones, roughly three fifths seen once, with about 3.3% in the top ten. Treatment reported: oral pan-JAK inhibitor, 5-10 mg twice daily. Here the sequenced sample was CD4+ T cells sorted from blood, taken at week 24, from a patient treated with tofacitinib. These receptors all come from a human donor with alopecia areata.

This rearrangement joins TRBV2 to TRBJ1-1; D gene unclear. The V and J ends lost 4 bases and 2 bases respectively, with 8 bases between them. Germline CDR1 SNHLY, CDR2 FYNNEI. This CDR3 is 13 amino acids long. In DNA, the CDR3 is TGTGCCAGCAGTGGGGGAGAAAACACTGAAGCTTTCTTT. Translated: CASSGGENTEAFF.

The J gene is TRBJ1-1, the V gene TRBV29-1; TRBD1 aligns across 7 bases. The junction had 11 bases not matched to a gene; V was cut back by 5 bases and J by 5 bases. Germline V gene sequence: CDR1 SQVTM, CDR2 ANQGSEA. CDR3 length: 14 residues. The CDR3 is CSVRDSPLGTEAFF. Here the CDR3 DNA reads TGCAGCGTTCGGGACAGTCCCCTAGGGACTGAAGCTTTCTTT. Looking up the rest from reference TRBV29-1 and TRBJ1-1 gives the full variable domain: SAVISQKPSRDICQRGTSLTIQCQVDSQVTMMFWYRQQPGQSLTLIATANQGSEATYESGFVIDKFPISRPNLTFSTLTVSNMSPEDSSIYLCSVRDSPLGTEAFFGQGTRLTVV.

This rearrangement joins TRBV5-1 to TRBJ2-2; D not certain. The CDR3 consists of 14 residues. Germline CDR1 is SGHRS and CDR2 is YFSETQ. V was cut by 4 bases and J by 4 bases, with 11 bases left in between. The CDR3, as DNA: TGCGCCAGCAGCCGATCGACTGGCACCGGGGAGCTGTTTTTT. The encoded protein is CASSRSTGTGELFF.

This clone was seen a few times. The V gene is TRBV28, the J gene TRBJ2-3; unclear D gene. Trimming cost V 2 bases and J 0 bases, with 0 bases left between them. Germline assignment: CDR1 MDHEN and CDR2 SYDVKM. The CDR3 has 12 amino acids. The CDR3 reads CASSLSTDTQYF. The DNA for the CDR3 is TGTGCCAGCAGTTTAAGCACAGATACGCAGTATTTT.

A few counts support this clone. The chain links TRBV28 to TRBJ1-6; 9 positions agree with TRBD1. This CDR3 is 16 amino acids long. With V trimmed by 6 bases and J by 0 bases, 3 bases remained unmatched. Germline V CDR1 and CDR2: MDHEN, SYDVKM. This chain's CDR3 is CASRGQGSSYNSPLHF. CDR3 DNA: TGTGCCAGCAGGGGACAGGGTAGCTCCTATAATTCACCCCTCCACTTT.

This chain links TRBV29-1 with TRBJ2-5; the D gene is possibly TRBD1 (6 bases). The germline V gene has CDR1 SQVTM and CDR2 ANQGSEA. V dropped 1 base and J dropped 5 bases, with 11 bases sitting between them. The CDR3 runs to 13 residues. CDR3 sequence: CSVEGGLRETQYF. The DNA of the CDR3 is TGCAGCGTTGAAGGGGGGCTGAGGGAGACCCAGTACTTC. The full variable domain, its missing parts supplied by reference TRBV29-1 and TRBJ2-5, is SAVISQKPSRDICQRGTSLTIQCQVDSQVTMMFWYRQQPGQSLTLIATANQGSEATYESGFVIDKFPISRPNLTFSTLTVSNMSPEDSSIYLCSVEGGLRETQYFGPGTRLLVL.

V usage is TRBV4-3 and J usage is TRBJ2-2; possible D gene TRBD1, 6 bases. CDR1 and CDR2 from the germline V gene are LGHNA and YSLEER. The CDR3 is made up of 16 amino acids. Between the trimmed V and J ends, which lost 0 bases and 7 bases, there was a span of 15 bases. The CDR3 nucleotides are TGCGCCAGCAGCCAAGAGTGGGGGCGTGGGGGCGGGGAGCTGTTTTTT. It codes for CASSQEWGRGGGELFF.

This rearrangement joins TRBV5-6 to TRBJ1-4; TRBD1 might be the D (5 bases). Germline loops: CDR1 SGHDT, CDR2 YYEEEE. The CDR3 is 14 amino acids. Trimming cost V 2 bases and J 8 bases, with 13 bases left between them. CDR3 sequence reads: CASSLPGPGEKLFF. The CDR3 DNA sequence: TGTGCCAGCAGCTTACCGGGACCGGGAGAAAAACTGTTTTTT.

This clone has only one observation. The genes are TRBV19 and TRBJ1-1; no firm D call. The CDR3 totals 13 residues. Trimming removed 3 bases at V and 7 bases at J, with 12 bases between. Per the germline V gene, CDR1 is LNHDA and CDR2 is SQIVND (reference sequence). The CDR3 protein is CASSIRDLSEAFF. The DNA of the CDR3 is TGTGCCAGTAGTATTCGGGATCTGAGTGAAGCTTTCTTT.

The chain has TRBV5-1 and TRBJ2-2; D tentatively reads TRBD1 or TRBD2 (5 bases each). The CDR3 length is 14 residues. Germline values: CDR1 SGHRS, CDR2 YFSETQ. Trimming took off 0 bases at V and 4 bases at J, with 7 bases between the two ends. The CDR3: CASSLDGGTGELFF. In nucleotides, the CDR3 is TGCGCCAGCAGCTTGGATGGGGGCACCGGGGAGCTGTTTTTT.

The rearrangement uses TRBV18 and TRBJ2-1; D gene uncertain. Germline V CDR1 and CDR2: KGHSH, LQKENI. The germline V and J ends were trimmed by 0 bases and 9 bases, with 6 bases remaining between them. The CDR3 sequence is 12 residues long. CDR3 sequence: CASSPPKGEQFF. DNA of the CDR3: TGTGCCAGCTCACCACCGAAGGGTGAGCAGTTCTTC.

The gene calls are TRBV5-1 and TRBJ2-1, with D tentatively TRBD1 or TRBD2 (6 bases each). The CDR3 is 15 residues long. Trimming removed 4 bases from V and 5 bases from J, with 16 bases in between. CDR1 SGHRS and CDR2 YFSETQ come from the germline V gene. The CDR3: CASSSQSGANNEQFF. Here the CDR3 DNA reads TGCGCCAGCAGCAGCCAGTCGGGGGCGAACAATGAGCAGTTCTTC.

The chain uses TRBV25-1 and TRBJ1-2; D is perhaps TRBD1 (6 bases). The V and J ends lost 3 bases and 0 bases respectively, with 8 bases between them. Germline CDR1 MGHDK, CDR2 SYGVNS. This CDR3 spans 14 amino acids. The CDR3 here is CASSDRGANYGYTF. CDR3 DNA: TGTGCCAGCAGTGACAGGGGCGCTAACTATGGCTACACCTTC.

The rearrangement joins TRBV30 to TRBJ1-2; D might be TRBD1 (5 bases). Germline V gene sequence: CDR1 GTSNPN, CDR2 SVGIG (reference sequence). V lost 1 base to trimming and J lost 3 bases, with 6 bases between them. The CDR3 runs to 12 residues. CDR3 loop: CAWSEGYYGYTF. DNA of the CDR3: TGTGCCTGGAGTGAGGGGTACTATGGCTACACCTTC.

This rearrangement joins TRBV5-1 to TRBJ2-7; D is possibly TRBD1 (6 bases). The J call may be in error: the DNA end matches TRBJ2-5 better. From germline, CDR1 is SGHRS and CDR2 YFSETQ. There are 14 residues in the CDR3. The CDR3 here is CASSVGHLQETQYF. The CDR3 bases are TGCGCCAGCAGCGTGGGACACCTCCAAGAGACCCAGTACTTC.

This clone has just a few counts. The rearrangement uses TRBV6-5 and TRBJ1-6; 8 bases fit TRBD1. V was pared by 4 bases and J by 9 bases, with 2 bases of the junction left unmatched. CDR3 size: 13 residues. Germline V gene lookup returns CDR1 MNHEY and CDR2 SVGAGI. The CDR3 nucleotides are TGTGCCAGCAGTTGGACAGGGCGTTCACCCCTCCACTTT. It codes for CASSWTGRSPLHF.

The V gene is TRBV7-2, the J gene TRBJ2-7; D gene ambiguous. V dropped 5 bases and J dropped 9 bases, with 14 bases sitting between them. The germline CDR1 and CDR2 sequences are SGHTA and FQGNSA. The CDR3 is 12 residues long. CDR3 loop: CASSPQSPGQYF. CDR3 coding DNA: TGTGCCAGCAGCCCGCAAAGTCCGGGGCAGTACTTC.

In this sample, this clone turned up a few times. In the same sample, other DNA sequences code for this CDR3. The rearrangement uses TRBV6-6 and TRBJ1-5, with TRBD1 matching 8 bases. The J segment lost 2 bases and the V segment lost 5 bases, leaving 2 bases of the junction unmatched. The CDR3 runs to 14 residues. Germline CDR1 reads MNHNY; CDR2 reads SVGAGI (reference sequence). The CDR3 DNA follows: TGTGCCAGCAGTCCGACAGGGGGCAATCAGCCCCAGCATTTT. It yields the protein CASSPTGGNQPQHF.

The chain is built from TRBV5-6 and TRBJ1-2, with 8 positions matching TRBD1. The ends lost 4 bases at V and 7 bases at J; junction bases unmatched: 9. Looked up from germline, CDR1 is SGHDT and CDR2 is YYEEEE. There are 14 residues in the CDR3. The CDR3 loop is CASSRGQAIGGYTF. The CDR3 region has the DNA TGTGCCAGCAGCAGGGGACAGGCTATAGGTGGCTACACCTTC.

The J gene is TRBJ2-5, the V gene TRBV6-1; TRBD1 might be the D (5 bases). V lost 0 bases and J 3 bases, leaving 17 bases between the germline ends. This CDR3 region has 17 residues. Per germline, CDR1 MNHNS and CDR2 SASEGT. The CDR3 region is CASSEALGRAVKETQYF. DNA of the CDR3: TGTGCCAGCAGTGAAGCGCTGGGCAGGGCTGTGAAAGAGACCCAGTACTTC.

This sequence joins TRBV25-1 and TRBJ1-2; D gene ambiguous. The CDR3 has 13 residues. Germline V gives CDR1 MGHDK, CDR2 SYGVNS. Trimming removed 5 bases from V and 4 bases from J, with 11 bases in between. Here the CDR3 reads CASSPRATYGYTF. CDR3 sequence (DNA): TGTGCCAGCAGTCCCCGGGCCACCTATGGCTACACCTTC.

The chain uses TRBV2 and TRBJ2-1; D may be TRBD1 or TRBD2 (5 bases each). Germline CDR1 is SNHLY and CDR2 is FYNNEI. Trimming took 4 bases from V and 3 from J, leaving 10 bases between them. CDR3 size: 14 residues. The CDR3 bases are TGTGCCAGCAGTGGGGAGACAGACTACAATGAGCAGTTCTTC. This encodes CASSGETDYNEQFF.